This T cell receptor (beta chain) was captured in a study of Graves' ophthalmopathy and Graves' hyperthyroidism. Amplified TCR beta CDR3 regions were obtained using RNA transcripts as template. HTBI-primed first-round RT-PCR preceded second-round multiplex PCR. A single record per CDR3 protein comes from TCRdb applying MiXCR to the multiplex PCR reads. The sample holds roughly 420,000 distinct CDR3 sequences, 20% to 25% seen once. Aged 18 to 65, hyperthyroidism patients had been newly diagnosed, with under 2 months' duration. Out of about 9.3 ml of fresh peripheral blood, PBMCs were obtained. The sequence derives from a woman aged 18-35 years with stable Graves' hyperthyroidism. Sequenced input: peripheral blood.

The CDR3 nucleotides are TGTGCCAGTAGTTCCCGAGATTCGGGCAATCAGCCCCAGCATTTT. Protein sequence: CASSSRDSGNQPQHF. V is TRBV19 and J is TRBJ1-5; unclear D gene. The V and J ends lost 5 bases and 2 bases respectively, with 13 bases between them. Germline V gene data show CDR1 as LNHDA and CDR2 as SQIVND (reference sequence). This CDR3 has 15 residues. Variable domain in full (rest from reference TRBV19 and TRBJ1-5): DGGITQSPKYLFRKEGQNVTLSCEQNLNHDAMYWYRQDPGQGLRLIYYSQIVNDFQKGDIAEGYSVSREKKESFPLTVTSAQKNPTAFYLCASSSRDSGNQPQHFGDGTRLSIL.